The 31 T cell receptor beta chains below come from one sample, sequenced in a study of cytomegalovirus exposure and HLA in healthy donors. With 60 Vbeta and 13 Jbeta primers, the PCR was carried out. Measured with immunoSEQ multiplex PCR; TCRdb has only the in-frame clones, and not every one. Of approximately 180,000 clones detected, around four fifths appear once; the ten largest clones hold less than 1.1%. The sequenced material came from PBMCs. These receptors came from a woman in her thirties or forties in good health and CMV-seronegative.

The rearrangement uses TRBV27 and TRBJ1-2; 9 nucleotides match TRBD1. This CDR3 region has 16 residues. Germline CDR1 and CDR2: MNHEY and SMNVEV (reference sequence). V trimming: 6 bases; J trimming: 7 bases; junction bases outside the gene matches: 15. Here the CDR3 reads CASSELPGQGAFGYTF. Written as DNA, the CDR3 is TGTGCCAGCAGCGAGCTCCCGGGACAGGGTGCCTTTGGCTACACCTTC.

J is TRBJ2-1 and V is TRBV19, with 13 bases aligning to TRBD2. Germline V gives CDR1 LNHDA, CDR2 SQIVND (reference sequence). The CDR3 contains 15 residues. V trimming: 3 bases; J trimming: 8 bases; junction bases outside the gene matches: 4. For the CDR3, the DNA is TGTGCCAGTAGTATGGGACTAGCGGGACGGGATGAGCAGTTCTTC. This translates into CASSMGLAGRDEQFF.

The chain carries TRBV6-4 and TRBJ2-7; 8 positions agree with TRBD2. The CDR3 is made up of 14 amino acids. CDR1 MRHNA and CDR2 SNTAGT come from the germline V gene. CDR3 DNA: TGTGCCAGCAGGCCAGCGGGAGTAGTAATCGTCTCGGGCGTC. Its protein is CASRPAGVVIVSGV.

The chain combines TRBV2 with TRBJ2-7; D might be TRBD2 (5 bases). CDR3 size: 15 residues. V lost 1 base and J lost 7, with 17 bases in between. Germline CDR1 is SNHLY and CDR2 is FYNNEI. The CDR3 loop reads CASSEGVLAGLEQYV. The CDR3 DNA reads as TGTGCCAGCAGTGAAGGGGTCCTTGCGGGCTTAGAGCAGTACGTC.

The gene calls are TRBV19 and TRBJ1-1, with 10 bases that match TRBD1. V trimming: 2 bases; J trimming: 3 bases; junction bases outside the gene matches: 3. The CDR3 covers 15 residues. Germline CDR1 is LNHDA and CDR2 is SQIVND (reference sequence). CDR3 protein: CASSIMGQGHTEAFF. The CDR3 DNA reads TGTGCCAGTAGTATAATGGGACAGGGGCACACTGAAGCTTTCTTT.

This rearrangement joins TRBV19 to TRBJ1-1, with TRBD1 matching 9 bases. CDR1 and CDR2 from the germline V gene are LNHDA and SQIVND (reference sequence). V dropped 7 bases and J dropped 6; count of bases not matched to a gene: 12. The CDR3 length is 15 residues. The CDR3 region has the DNA TGTGCCAGTACACCATCCGGGACAGGGACTTCTGAAGCTTTCTTT. Translation: CASTPSGTGTSEAFF.

The chain couples TRBV6-6 to TRBJ1-5, with TRBD1 matching 7 bases. Germline V CDR1 and CDR2: MNHNY, SVGAGI (reference sequence). This CDR3 region has 15 residues. Trimming cost V 10 bases and J 0 bases; bases outside gene matches: 9. The CDR3 region has the DNA TGTGCCACTTATGAGGGGGCAGATAGCAATCAGCCCCAGCATTTT. Translating gives CATYEGADSNQPQHF.

This clone was seen once. The gene calls are TRBV6-1 and TRBJ1-2; D is perhaps TRBD1 (6 bases). With 4 bases removed from V and 9 bases from J, the gap between germline ends came to 12 bases. The CDR3 loop spans 12 amino acids. Germline CDR1 MNHNS, CDR2 SASEGT. CDR3 region: CASSARTESYTF. The CDR3 region has the DNA TGTGCCAGCAGTGCTCGGACAGAGAGCTACACCTTC.

This clone was recorded only once. The V gene is TRBV7-3, the J gene TRBJ2-7, with D perhaps TRBD2 (5 bases). This CDR3 contains 15 residues. Deletions cut 0 bases from V and 0 bases from J, with 9 bases between. Germline V CDR1 and CDR2: SGHTA, FQGTGA. CDR3 sequence (DNA): TGTGCCAGCAGCTTAACTTGGGGAGCCTCCTACGAGCAGTACTTC. As protein: CASSLTWGASYEQYF.

The V call is TRBV2, the J call TRBJ2-5, with TRBD2 identical over 9 bases. Germline V gene sequence: CDR1 SNHLY, CDR2 FYNNEI. V shed 2 bases, J shed 5 bases, and the junction held 6 bases outside the gene matches. The length of the CDR3 is 15 residues. CDR3 nucleotides: TGTGCCAGCAGTGAATCGGCGGGAGGGCCCGAGACCCAGTACTTC. Protein product: CASSESAGGPETQYF.

The chain is built from TRBV7-2 and TRBJ1-4; the match to TRBD1 covers 7 bases. The CDR3 is 15 residues long. Germline V gene data show CDR1 as SGHTA and CDR2 as FQGNSA. Trimming removed 5 bases from V and 5 bases from J; junction bases left unmatched: 8. DNA for the CDR3: TGTGCCAGCAGCCCCACGACAGGGAGAAATGAAAAACTGTTTTTT. It is translated as CASSPTTGRNEKLFF.

The chain is built from TRBV25-1 and TRBJ2-7; D remains unclear. This CDR3 contains 11 residues. Germline CDR1 MGHDK, CDR2 SYGVNS. With 4 bases removed from V and 6 bases from J, the gap between germline ends came to 7 bases. The CDR3 loop reads CASSVTSEQYF. CDR3 in DNA: TGTGCCAGCAGTGTCACTTCCGAGCAGTACTTC.

The V and J genes are TRBV19 and TRBJ2-3; perhaps TRBD2 as D (5 bases). Trimming stripped 5 bases from V and 4 bases from J, with 16 bases between. CDR3 size: 15 residues. Germline V gene lookup returns CDR1 LNHDA and CDR2 SQIVND (reference sequence). The DNA of the CDR3 is TGTGCCAGTAGTTTAGGGCGGGTGAGCGCAGATACGCAGTATTTT. Translating gives CASSLGRVSADTQYF.

This clone has just one count. This specimen includes other DNA sequences encoding the same CDR3. The chain combines TRBV19 with TRBJ1-5; D ambiguous. Germline CDR1 LNHDA, CDR2 SQIVND (reference sequence). This CDR3 has 16 amino acids. Trimming pared 7 bases from V and 0 bases from J, leaving 16 bases between. The DNA of the CDR3 is TGTGCCAGTATGGGGAGGGTGGGATATAGCAATCAGCCCCAGCATTTT. Residues: CASMGRVGYSNQPQHF.

The J gene is TRBJ1-6, the V gene TRBV5-1; D not certain. The germline V gene encodes CDR1 SGHRS and CDR2 YFSETQ. The germline V and J ends were trimmed by 0 bases and 6 bases, with 13 bases remaining between them. The CDR3 has 16 residues. In DNA form, the CDR3 reads TGCGCCAGCAGCTTGGAGTCAACTAGTCTTAATTCACCCCTCCACTTT. Encoded protein: CASSLESTSLNSPLHF.

This clone is a singleton in its sample. The V call is TRBV19, the J call TRBJ1-2; 8 nucleotides line up with TRBD1. V lost 6 bases, J lost 4 bases, and 13 bases stayed unmatched. The CDR3 length is 16 residues. Germline-derived CDR1 and CDR2 are LNHDA and SQIVND (reference sequence). CDR3 loop: CASRPLSGTGIYGYTF. As DNA, the CDR3 is TGTGCCAGTAGGCCTCTATCCGGGACAGGTATCTATGGCTACACCTTC.

The CDR3, as DNA: TGTGCCAGCTCACCTGACAGGGTGGTAGGGGCCAACGTCCTGACTTTC. Translated: CASSPDRVVGANVLTF. This sequence joins TRBV18 and TRBJ2-6, with 7 bases identical to TRBD1. CDR1 is KGHSH and CDR2 is LQKENI in the germline V gene. There are 16 residues in the CDR3. The ends lost 3 bases at V and 4 bases at J; junction bases unmatched: 6.

This chain links TRBV11-3 with TRBJ2-5; 9 bases are a match to TRBD1. Germline V gives CDR1 SGHNT, CDR2 YENEEA. V gave up 5 bases and J gave up 2 bases; unmatched junction bases: 6. CDR3 length equals 15 residues. The CDR3 loop is CASSPGQGRQETQYF. CDR3 DNA sequence: TGTGCCAGCAGCCCCGGACAGGGGCGACAAGAGACCCAGTACTTC. Variable domain in full (rest from reference TRBV11-3 and TRBJ2-5): EAGVVQSPRYKIIEKKQPVAFWCNPISGHNTLYWYLQNLGQGPELLIRYENEEAVDDSQLPKDRFSAERLKGVDSTLKIQPAELGDSAVYLCASSPGQGRQETQYFGPGTRLLVL.

The table lists this clone with a few counts. The gene calls are TRBV30 and TRBJ2-4; D gene uncertain. Germline V gene lookup returns CDR1 GTSNPN and CDR2 SVGIG (reference sequence). Trimming took off 5 bases at V and 0 bases at J, with 5 bases between the two ends. This CDR3 has 12 residues. For the CDR3, the DNA is TGTGCCTGGGAGGTAGCCAAAAACATTCAGTACTTC. It yields the protein CAWEVAKNIQYF.

This rearrangement joins TRBV7-3 to TRBJ2-1, with D possibly matching TRBD2 (6 bases). V shed 4 bases and J shed 6 bases, with 16 bases lying between them. The V gene's germline CDR1 is SGHTA and CDR2 FQGTGA. The CDR3 covers 15 residues. CDR3 residues: CASSSGLPGVNEQFF. For the CDR3, the DNA is TGTGCCAGCAGCTCGGGACTTCCGGGGGTCAATGAGCAGTTCTTC.

The V and J genes are TRBV11-2 and TRBJ2-2; D is undetermined. Germline V CDR1 and CDR2: SGHAT, FQNNGV. V gave up 1 base and J gave up 2 bases, with 5 bases separating them. The CDR3 is 14 residues long. The CDR3 sequence is CASSLAHNTGELFF. In DNA form, the CDR3 reads TGTGCCAGCAGCTTAGCACACAACACCGGGGAGCTGTTTTTT.

As DNA, the CDR3 is TGTGCCAGCACATTAGCGGGAGGGCCTTACAATGAGCAGTTCTTC. Amino acids: CASTLAGGPYNEQFF. The chain combines TRBV27 with TRBJ2-1; 11 nucleotides agree with TRBD2. The V gene end was trimmed by 7 bases and the J gene end by 4 bases; junction bases not matched to a gene: 6. In germline, CDR1 is MNHEY, CDR2 SMNVEV (reference sequence). The CDR3 spans 15 residues.

This clone was seen once. The chain has TRBV27 and TRBJ2-2, with 10 bases lining up with TRBD1. Trimming took 9 bases from V and 0 from J; bases not matched to a gene: 10. The length of the CDR3 is 17 residues. Germline V gives CDR1 MNHEY, CDR2 SMNVEV (reference sequence). Here the CDR3 reads CASLLIGTGANTGELFF. In nucleotides, the CDR3 is TGTGCCAGTCTACTAATAGGGACAGGGGCGAACACCGGGGAGCTGTTTTTT.

The chain employs TRBV5-3 and TRBJ1-2; D unclear. TRBV5-3 is an ORF, with its function uncertain. CDR3 size: 13 residues. Trimming left V 4 bases short and J 8 bases short, with 15 bases between. CDR3 sequence reads: CARSETPGPGYTF. As DNA, the CDR3 is TGTGCCAGAAGCGAGACACCCGGCCCAGGCTACACCTTC.

The chain employs TRBV6-6 and TRBJ2-1; 8 bases align to TRBD2. Germline lookup yields CDR1 MNHNY and CDR2 SVGAGI (reference sequence). V lost 5 bases and J lost 10; bases outside the gene matches: 16. The CDR3 length is 16 residues. The CDR3 sequence is CASSGARAGGWREQFF. CDR3 DNA: TGTGCCAGCAGTGGGGCAAGGGCGGGAGGCTGGAGGGAGCAGTTCTTC.

The CDR3 region is CASSEVGSGETQYF. CDR3 DNA: TGTGCCAGCAGCGAGGTGGGCTCCGGAGAGACCCAGTACTTC. The chain is built from TRBV9 and TRBJ2-5; D remains unclear. CDR3 length equals 14 residues. V lost 3 bases to trimming and J lost 4 bases, with 13 bases between them. Per germline, CDR1 SGDLS and CDR2 YYNGEE.

The chain recombines TRBV19 with TRBJ2-5, with D possibly matching TRBD1 (6 bases). V lost 1 base to trimming and J lost 5 bases, with 8 bases between them. Germline values: CDR1 LNHDA, CDR2 SQIVND (reference sequence). This CDR3 has 13 amino acids. This chain's CDR3 is CASSIGTVETQYF. CDR3 DNA sequence: TGTGCCAGTAGTATAGGGACAGTGGAGACCCAGTACTTC. The full variable domain, with the rest looked up from reference TRBV19 and TRBJ2-5, is DGGITQSPKYLFRKEGQNVTLSCEQNLNHDAMYWYRQDPGQGLRLIYYSQIVNDFQKGDIAEGYSVSREKKESFPLTVTSAQKNPTAFYLCASSIGTVETQYFGPGTRLLVL.

This sequence joins TRBV6-5 and TRBJ2-1; D perhaps matches TRBD1 (6 bases). V dropped 6 bases and J dropped 0 bases, with 6 bases sitting between them. The CDR3 consists of 13 residues. From germline, CDR1 is MNHEY and CDR2 SVGAGI. This CDR3 is CASRQGSYNEQFF. The DNA for the CDR3 is TGTGCCAGCAGACAGGGCTCCTACAATGAGCAGTTCTTC.

The V call is TRBV2, the J call TRBJ2-3; TRBD2 might be the D (6 bases). CDR1 and CDR2 (germline): SNHLY, FYNNEI. V was trimmed by 3 bases and J by 0 bases, leaving 10 bases between them. The CDR3 totals 15 residues. Here the CDR3 reads CASSEGLRSTDTQYF. In nucleotides, the CDR3 is TGTGCCAGCAGTGAGGGACTTCGTAGCACAGATACGCAGTATTTT.

The chain is built from TRBV30 and TRBJ1-6; D is perhaps TRBD1 (5 bases). The CDR3 is 17 residues long. CDR1 and CDR2 (germline): GTSNPN, SVGIG (reference sequence). V was pared by 4 bases and J by 2 bases, with 18 bases between. CDR3 nucleotide sequence: TGTGCCTGGACTGATCCCCCCCCGGGGGCCTATAATTCACCCCTCCACTTT. This translates into CAWTDPPPGAYNSPLHF.

The chain combines TRBV19 with TRBJ2-1; 8 bases align to TRBD2. Germline lookup yields CDR1 LNHDA and CDR2 SQIVND (reference sequence). Losses at the gene ends were 6 bases for V and 1 base for J; bases not matched to a gene: 2. The CDR3 spans 14 residues. The CDR3 coding sequence is TGTGCCAGTAGGGGACTAGTTTCCTACAATGAGCAGTTCTTC. Protein product: CASRGLVSYNEQFF.